Given below is one TCR beta chain in context. In germline, CDR1 is SGHDN, CDR2 FVKESK. Deletions cut 5 bases from V and 4 bases from J, with 12 bases between. This CDR3 is built from 15 residues. Assay used: immunoSEQ multiplex PCR; TCRdb lists only in-frame clones, some missing. The repertoire has 150,000 to 200,000 clones, 89% of them found once; the top ten carry around 3.8%. The record originates from a study of cytomegalovirus exposure and HLA in healthy donors. Across the whole study: Per a later analysis, the roughly 690 first-cohort and fewer than 150 validation repertoires shared one platform.

This sequence originates from a man aged 18-30 years in good health and CMV-seropositive. The sequenced sample was PBMCs. This rearrangement joins TRBV14 to TRBJ2-6; the D gene is possibly TRBD2 (6 bases). CDR3 amino acids: CASSFGRRGANVLTF. In DNA, the CDR3 is TGTGCCAGCAGCTTTGGGAGGAGAGGGGCCAACGTCCTGACTTTC.